This TCR beta chain was documented in a study of T cell changes during pregnancy in multiple sclerosis (dated by TCRdb to 2018 to 2020). For context, the study as a whole: In women with multiple sclerosis, the researchers looked at how the T cell repertoire shifted as pregnancy progressed.

The library was built by means of the immunoSEQ multiplex PCR assay. This is the immuneACCESS table as TCRdb keeps it, with only in-frame sequences that have V and J called. A part of the clones is gone; compared with another copy, unresolved V genes explain less than half, and the rest is unexplained. The table for this sample lists around 30,000 clones; about 91% of them were counted only once. 9.5% to 10% of the sample rests with the top ten. This clone was seen once. No antigen is known for it. Base qualities are not provided; no much larger clone lies one nucleotide away. The germline V gene yields SGHRS for CDR1 and YFSETQ for CDR2. The CDR3 goes from the cysteine to the phenylalanine over 17 residues. The retained sequence is limited to the CDR3, 51 bases, with the frame set at the first base. The germline ends are 21 bases apart after V is trimmed by 4 bases and J by 4 bases.

This receptor chain uses TRBV5-1 and TRBJ2-1, with TRBD1 tentatively as D gene (6 bases match). The TCR originated in a female donor with multiple sclerosis, enrolled in a pregnancy study. Sequencing was performed on CD8+ T cells from peripheral blood mononuclear cells, taken in the first trimester of pregnancy. CDR3 loop: CASSPGGYGTLYNEQFF. The nucleotides are TGCGCCAGCAGCCCGGGTGGATACGGGACACTGTACAATGAGCAGTTCTTC.